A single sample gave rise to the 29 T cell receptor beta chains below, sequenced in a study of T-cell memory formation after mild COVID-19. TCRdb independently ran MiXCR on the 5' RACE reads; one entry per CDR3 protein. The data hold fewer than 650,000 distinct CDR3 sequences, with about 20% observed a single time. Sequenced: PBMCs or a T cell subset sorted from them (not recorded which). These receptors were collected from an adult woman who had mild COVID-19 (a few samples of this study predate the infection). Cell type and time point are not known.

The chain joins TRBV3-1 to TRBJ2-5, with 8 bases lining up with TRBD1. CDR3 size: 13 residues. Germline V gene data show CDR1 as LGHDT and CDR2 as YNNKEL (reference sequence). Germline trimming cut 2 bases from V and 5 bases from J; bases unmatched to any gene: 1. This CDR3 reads CASSQWTGETQYF. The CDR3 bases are TGTGCCAGCAGCCAATGGACAGGGGAGACCCAGTACTTC.

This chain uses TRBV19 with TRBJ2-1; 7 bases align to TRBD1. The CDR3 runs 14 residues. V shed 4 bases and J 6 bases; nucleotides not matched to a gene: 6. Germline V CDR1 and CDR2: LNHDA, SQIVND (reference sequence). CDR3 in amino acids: CASSTQGTGNEQFF. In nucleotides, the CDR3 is TGTGCCAGTAGTACACAGGGGACGGGCAATGAGCAGTTCTTC.

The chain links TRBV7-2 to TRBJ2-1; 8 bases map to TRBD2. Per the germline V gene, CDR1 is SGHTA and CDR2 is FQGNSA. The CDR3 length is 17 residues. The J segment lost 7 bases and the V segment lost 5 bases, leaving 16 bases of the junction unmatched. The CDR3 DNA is TGTGCCAGCAGCAGCTTTTTAGCGGGGCCGGCGAGTAATGAGCAGTTCTTC. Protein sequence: CASSSFLAGPASNEQFF.

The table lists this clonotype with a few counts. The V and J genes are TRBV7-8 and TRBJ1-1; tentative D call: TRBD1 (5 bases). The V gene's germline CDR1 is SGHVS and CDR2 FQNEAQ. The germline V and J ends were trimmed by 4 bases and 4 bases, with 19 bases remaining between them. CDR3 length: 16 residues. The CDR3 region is CASSSGPLDGGTEAFF. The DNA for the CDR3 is TGTGCCAGCAGCTCGGGCCCTCTGGATGGGGGCACTGAAGCTTTCTTT.

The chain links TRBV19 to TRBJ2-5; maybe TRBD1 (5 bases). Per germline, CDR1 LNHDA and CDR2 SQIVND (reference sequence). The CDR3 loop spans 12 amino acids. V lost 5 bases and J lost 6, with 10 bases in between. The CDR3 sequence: CASSVLGQTQYF. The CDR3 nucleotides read TGTGCCAGTAGTGTCTTGGGGCAGACCCAGTACTTC. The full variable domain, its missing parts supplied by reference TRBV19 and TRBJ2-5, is DGGITQSPKYLFRKEGQNVTLSCEQNLNHDAMYWYRQDPGQGLRLIYYSQIVNDFQKGDIAEGYSVSREKKESFPLTVTSAQKNPTAFYLCASSVLGQTQYFGPGTRLLVL.

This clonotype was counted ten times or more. CDR3 residues: CASSLTSASGETQYF. The DNA of the CDR3 is TGTGCCAGCAGCTTAACCTCAGCTTCGGGGGAGACCCAGTACTTC. The chain couples TRBV7-3 to TRBJ2-5, with D perhaps TRBD2 (5 bases). CDR3 length: 15 residues. Germline lookup yields CDR1 SGHTA and CDR2 FQGTGA. With 0 bases removed from V and 5 bases from J, the gap between germline ends came to 13 bases.

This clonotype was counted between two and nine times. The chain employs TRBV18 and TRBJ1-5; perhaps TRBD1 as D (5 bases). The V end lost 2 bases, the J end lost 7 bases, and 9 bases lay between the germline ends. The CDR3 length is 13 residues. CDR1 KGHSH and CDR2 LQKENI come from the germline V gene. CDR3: CASSPWGYQPQHF. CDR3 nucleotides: TGTGCCAGCTCACCATGGGGGTACCAGCCCCAGCATTTT.

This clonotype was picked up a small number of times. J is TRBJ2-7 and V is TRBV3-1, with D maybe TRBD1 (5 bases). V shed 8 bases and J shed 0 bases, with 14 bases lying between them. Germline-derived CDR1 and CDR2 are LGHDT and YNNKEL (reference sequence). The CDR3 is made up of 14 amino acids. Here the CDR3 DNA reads TGTGCCAGCGGTCTAGGACACCGCTCCTACGAGCAGTACTTC. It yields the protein CASGLGHRSYEQYF.

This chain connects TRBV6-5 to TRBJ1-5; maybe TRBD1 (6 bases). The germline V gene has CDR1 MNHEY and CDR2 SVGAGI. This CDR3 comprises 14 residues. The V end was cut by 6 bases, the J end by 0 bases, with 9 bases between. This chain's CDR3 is CASSGTPSNQPQHF. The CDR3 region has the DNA TGTGCCAGCAGCGGGACACCTAGCAATCAGCCCCAGCATTTT.

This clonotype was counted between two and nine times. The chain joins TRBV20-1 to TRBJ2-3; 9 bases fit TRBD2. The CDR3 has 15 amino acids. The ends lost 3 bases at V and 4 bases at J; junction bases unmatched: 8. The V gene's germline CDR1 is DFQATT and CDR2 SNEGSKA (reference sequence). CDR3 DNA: TGCAGTGCTAGCGATCAGCGGGAGGTCTCAGATACGCAGTATTTT. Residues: CSASDQREVSDTQYF.

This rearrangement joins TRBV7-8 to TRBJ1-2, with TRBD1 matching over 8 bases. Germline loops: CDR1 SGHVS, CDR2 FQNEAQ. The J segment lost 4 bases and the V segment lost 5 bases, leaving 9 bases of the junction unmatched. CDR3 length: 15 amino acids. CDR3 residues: CASSLRRQGSYGYTF. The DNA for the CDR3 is TGTGCCAGCAGCCTCCGGCGACAGGGGTCCTATGGCTACACCTTC.

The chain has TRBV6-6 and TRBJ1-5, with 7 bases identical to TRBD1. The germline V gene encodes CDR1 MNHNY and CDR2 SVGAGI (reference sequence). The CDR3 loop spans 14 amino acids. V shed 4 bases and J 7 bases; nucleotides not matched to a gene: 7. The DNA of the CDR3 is TGTGCCAGCAGTTGGGACAGTCGTGGACAGCCCCAGCATTTT. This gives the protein CASSWDSRGQPQHF.

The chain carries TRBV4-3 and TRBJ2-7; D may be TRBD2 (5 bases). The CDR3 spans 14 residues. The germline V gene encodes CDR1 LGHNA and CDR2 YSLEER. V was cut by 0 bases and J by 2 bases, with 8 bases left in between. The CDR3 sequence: CASSQEAGPYEQYF. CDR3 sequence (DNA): TGCGCCAGCAGCCAAGAGGCGGGTCCCTACGAGCAGTACTTC.

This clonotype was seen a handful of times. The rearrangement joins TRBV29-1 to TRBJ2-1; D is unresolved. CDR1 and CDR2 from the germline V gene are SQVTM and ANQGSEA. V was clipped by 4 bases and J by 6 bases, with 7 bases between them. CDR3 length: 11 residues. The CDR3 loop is CSVAEVNEQFF. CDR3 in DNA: TGCAGCGTTGCGGAAGTCAATGAGCAGTTCTTC.

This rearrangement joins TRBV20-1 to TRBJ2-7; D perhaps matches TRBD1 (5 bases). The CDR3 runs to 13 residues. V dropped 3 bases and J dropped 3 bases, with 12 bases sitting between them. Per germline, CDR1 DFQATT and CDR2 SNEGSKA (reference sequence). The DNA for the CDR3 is TGCAGTGCTAGGGGGCCCCACTACTACGAGCAGTACTTC. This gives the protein CSARGPHYYEQYF.

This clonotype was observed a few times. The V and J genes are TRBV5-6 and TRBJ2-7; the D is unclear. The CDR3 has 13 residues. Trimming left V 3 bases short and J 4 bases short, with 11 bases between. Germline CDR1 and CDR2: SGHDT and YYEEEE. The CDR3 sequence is CASSSRNTYEQYF. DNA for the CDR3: TGTGCCAGCAGCTCACGGAATACGTACGAGCAGTACTTC.

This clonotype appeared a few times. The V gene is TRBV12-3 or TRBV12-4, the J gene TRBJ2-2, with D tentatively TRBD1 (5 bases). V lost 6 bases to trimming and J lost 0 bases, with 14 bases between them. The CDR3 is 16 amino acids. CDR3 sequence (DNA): TGTGCCAGCAGCCGCGGACATGGCGCGAACACCGGGGAGCTGTTTTTT. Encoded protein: CASSRGHGANTGELFF.

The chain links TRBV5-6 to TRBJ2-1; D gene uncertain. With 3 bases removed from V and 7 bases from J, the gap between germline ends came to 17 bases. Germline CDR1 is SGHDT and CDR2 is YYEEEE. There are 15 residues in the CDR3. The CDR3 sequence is CASSSPVASRNEQFF. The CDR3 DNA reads TGTGCCAGCAGCTCCCCGGTTGCGAGCAGGAATGAGCAGTTCTTC.

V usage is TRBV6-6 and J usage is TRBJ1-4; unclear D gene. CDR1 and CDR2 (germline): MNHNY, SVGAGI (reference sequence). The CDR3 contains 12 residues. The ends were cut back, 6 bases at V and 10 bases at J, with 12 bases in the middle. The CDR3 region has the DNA TGTGCCAGCAGCCCTGTATTCGGAAAACTGTTTTTT. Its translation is CASSPVFGKLFF.

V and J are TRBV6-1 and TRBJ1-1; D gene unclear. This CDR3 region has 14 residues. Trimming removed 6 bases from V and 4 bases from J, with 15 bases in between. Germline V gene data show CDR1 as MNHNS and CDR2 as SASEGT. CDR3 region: CASRVGWGGTEAFF. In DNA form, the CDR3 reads TGTGCCAGCAGGGTGGGTTGGGGTGGCACTGAAGCTTTCTTT.

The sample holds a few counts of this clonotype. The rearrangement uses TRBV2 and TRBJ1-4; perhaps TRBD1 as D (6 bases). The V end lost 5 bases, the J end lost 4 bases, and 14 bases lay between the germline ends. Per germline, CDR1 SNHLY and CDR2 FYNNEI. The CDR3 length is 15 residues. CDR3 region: CASSLEGQINEKLFF. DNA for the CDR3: TGTGCCAGCAGTCTCGAAGGACAGATTAATGAAAAACTGTTTTTT.

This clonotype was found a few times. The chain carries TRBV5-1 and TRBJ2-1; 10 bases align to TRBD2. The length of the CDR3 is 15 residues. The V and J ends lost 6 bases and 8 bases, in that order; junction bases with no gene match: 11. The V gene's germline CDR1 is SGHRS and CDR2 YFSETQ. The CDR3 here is CASTKIAGGVDEQFF. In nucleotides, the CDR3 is TGCGCCAGCACCAAAATAGCGGGAGGAGTCGATGAGCAGTTCTTC.

CDR3 coding DNA: TGCAGTGCTCGCCTTGAGTCTGAAAAACTGTTTTTT. Translated: CSARLESEKLFF. The rearrangement joins TRBV20-1 to TRBJ1-4; D is unresolved. The CDR3 length is 12 residues. The germline CDR1 and CDR2 sequences are DFQATT and SNEGSKA (reference sequence). V was shortened by 5 bases and J by 7 bases, with 11 bases between the two germline ends.

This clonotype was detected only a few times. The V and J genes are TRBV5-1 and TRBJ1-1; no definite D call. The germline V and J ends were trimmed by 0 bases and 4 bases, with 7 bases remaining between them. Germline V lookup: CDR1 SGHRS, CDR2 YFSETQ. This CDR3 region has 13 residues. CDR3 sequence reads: CASSLGSATEAFF. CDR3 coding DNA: TGCGCCAGCAGCTTGGGGTCCGCCACTGAAGCTTTCTTT.

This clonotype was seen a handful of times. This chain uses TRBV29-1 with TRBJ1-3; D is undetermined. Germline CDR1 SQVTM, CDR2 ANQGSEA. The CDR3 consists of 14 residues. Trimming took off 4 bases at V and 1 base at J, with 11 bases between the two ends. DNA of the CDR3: TGCAGCGTTGTGGGTAGTCGATCTGGAAACACCATATATTTT. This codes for CSVVGSRSGNTIYF.

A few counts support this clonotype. The CDR3 DNA sequence: TGCGCCAGCAGCTTAGCCGGTCAGGGCCTATTTGAAGCTTTCTTT. Protein sequence: CASSLAGQGLFEAFF. V and J are TRBV5-1 and TRBJ1-1; tentatively, D is TRBD1 (5 bases). Germline V gene sequence: CDR1 SGHRS, CDR2 YFSETQ. The CDR3 totals 15 residues. V lost 2 bases to trimming and J lost 7 bases, with 18 bases between them.

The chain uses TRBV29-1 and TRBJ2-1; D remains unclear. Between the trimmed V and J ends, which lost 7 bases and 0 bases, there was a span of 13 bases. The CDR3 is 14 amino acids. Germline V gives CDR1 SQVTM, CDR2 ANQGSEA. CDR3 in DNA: TGCAGCGCCGAACCGGCTAGCTCCTACAATGAGCAGTTCTTC. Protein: CSAEPASSYNEQFF.

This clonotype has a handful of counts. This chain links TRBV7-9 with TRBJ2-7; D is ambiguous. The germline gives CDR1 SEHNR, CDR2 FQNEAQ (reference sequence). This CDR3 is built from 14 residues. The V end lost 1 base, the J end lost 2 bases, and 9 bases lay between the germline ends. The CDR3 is CASSLDPYTYEQYF. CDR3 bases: TGTGCCAGCAGCTTAGATCCCTATACCTACGAGCAGTACTTC.

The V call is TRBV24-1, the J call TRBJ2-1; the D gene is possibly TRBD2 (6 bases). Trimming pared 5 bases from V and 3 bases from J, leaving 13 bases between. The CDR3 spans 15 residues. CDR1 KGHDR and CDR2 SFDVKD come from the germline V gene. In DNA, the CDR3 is TGTGCCACCAGTGGTTCGGGAGATTTCTACAATGAGCAGTTCTTC. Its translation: CATSGSGDFYNEQFF.